Sequencing of this T cell receptor beta chain was carried out in a study of T-cell memory formation after mild COVID-19. Background on the study: The two donors had largely donor-specific TCR clusters. General study points: SARS-CoV-2 specificity of second-wave clones peaking day 37 was unconfirmed.

V shed 0 bases and J shed 5 bases, with 13 bases lying between them. Per the germline V gene, CDR1 is SGHRS and CDR2 is YFSETQ. The CDR3 is made up of 15 amino acids. MiXCR, run by TCRdb on the 5' RACE reads, gives a single entry per CDR3 protein. The sample yields hundreds of thousands of distinct CDR3 sequences, over 15% seen once. To note about this clonotype: What it binds is unknown.

This sequence was found in an adult woman who had mild COVID-19 (a few samples of this study predate the infection). Cell type and time point are not known. The chain joins TRBV5-1 to TRBJ2-3; possible D gene TRBD1, 5 bases. Sequencing was carried out using PBMCs or a T cell subset sorted from them (not recorded which). Written as DNA, the CDR3 is TGCGCCAGCAGCTTGGAAGGGGCGCTTAGAGATACGCAGTATTTT. Its translation is CASSLEGALRDTQYF.